This record covers a single TCR beta chain. Its recognized antigen is unknown. Qualities for individual bases were not recorded, and no much larger clone is one base off. These data belong to a study of blood T cell repertoires in COVID-19 (dated by TCRdb to 2018 to 2020). Notes on the research overall: Collaborator samples came from the United States, Italy and Spain and covered acute and convalescent phases of COVID-19. The sample metadata nearly always contained a de-identified subject ID, COVID-19 status, age in years and sex. The material from the prospective study consisted of cDNA or gDNA derived from T cells, B-cell-depleted T cells, or PBMCs. Deeply sampled blood TCRbeta repertoires from subjects exposed to, actively infected with, or recovered from COVID-19 were included in the dataset. Samples were obtained from the ongoing ImmuneRACE study (first 160 participants) and from some 1,300 subjects provided by 6 global collaborators. The repertoires were made available in a free public database intended to serve as a resource for research on the immune response to SARS-CoV-2. Where available, HLA class I and class II types were taken from metadata supplied by the sample provider and were not determined by assay-based typing.

The immunoSEQ Assay, a bias-controlled multiplex PCR, was used to amplify TCRbeta CDR3 regions from genomic DNA. The paper's processing steps were these. Within the assay, amplification of reference gene primers was used to estimate how many nucleated cells each sample contained. Sequence reads were collapsed and filtered to measure the absolute abundance of every unique TCRbeta CDR3 rearrangement. For each sample, productive Simpson clonality was calculated by taking the square root of Simpson's diversity index across productive rearrangements. Drawn from immuneACCESS, this table holds only the in-frame rearrangements with V and J called that TCRdb kept. Clones are partly lost; checked studies trace under half to an unresolved V gene and leave the rest unexplained. That table is the source of V, J and clone size, and D and trimming were worked out from the DNA. The sample includes roughly 280,000 clones, with approximately 89% observed a single time. The ten largest make up more than 1.5% of the sample.

V has 2 bases trimmed and J has 0 bases trimmed; junction bases matching no gene number 9. Per the germline V gene, MDHEN is the CDR1 and SYDVKM is the CDR2. The CDR3 runs 17 amino acids, cysteine and phenylalanine included. The CDR3 DNA has 51 bases and is translated from base 1. Findings and caveats that apply to the study as a whole: How much clinical and demographic metadata was included differed by source and by participant, and the metadata was provided uncurated.

In the prospective study, participants were roughly 18 to 100 years old, resided in about 25 geographic areas of the United States, and were enrolled through a virtual design. Cohort assignment in the prospective study relied on participant-reported clinical history from a screening survey and a study questionnaire. For ImmuneRACE Cohort 3, a participant was defined as recovered based on two consecutive negative NP/OP PCR tests, clearance by a healthcare professional, or resolution of symptoms. In the prospective study, mobile phlebotomists collected whole blood, serum and a nasopharyngeal or oropharyngeal swab from each participant. Additional blood draws and questionnaires over a 2-month period could optionally be provided by prospective study participants. Blood samples from the prospective study were shipped frozen or at room temperature prior to DNA extraction.

The clonotype originates from a woman in her sixties or seventies who had recovered from COVID-19. Material for sequencing was PBMCs or T cells enriched from blood (not recorded which). The chain was built from TRBV28 and TRBJ2-7; TRBD1 fits 8 bases in the junction. The DNA is TGTGCCAGCAGTTTAAGGGGACAGGTCTTCAGCTCCTACGAGCAGTACTTC. Translation gives CASSLRGQVFSSYEQYF. Reference TRBV28 and TRBJ2-7 genes cover what lies past the CDR3, so the full variable domain is DVKVTQSSRYLVKRTGEKVFLECVQDMDHENMFWYRQDPGLGLRLIYFSYDVKMKEKGDIPEGYSVSREKKERFSLILESASTNQTSMYLCASSLRGQVFSSYEQYFGPGTRLTVT.